A single sample gave rise to the 16 T cell receptor beta chains below, sequenced in a study of cytomegalovirus exposure and HLA in healthy donors. In the PCR, 60 Vbeta and 13 Jbeta primers were used. Here immunoSEQ multiplex PCR was the method, and the copy in TCRdb shows in-frame clones only, minus some. The table lists about 98,000 clones, around 75% of them singletons, with roughly 9.7% in the top ten. Input material: PBMCs. These receptors were collected from a man aged 18 to 29 in good health and CMV-seropositive.

This clone was seen a handful of times. The chain has TRBV6-1 and TRBJ2-3, with D uncertain. The CDR3 runs 14 residues. Trimming removed 8 bases at V and 0 bases at J, with 12 bases between. The germline gives CDR1 MNHNS, CDR2 SASEGT. DNA of the CDR3: TGTGCCAGCGAGAGGCGGTCTAGCACAGATACGCAGTATTTT. Protein: CASERRSSTDTQYF.

This clone was observed once. The chain links TRBV27 to TRBJ2-1; 9 positions match TRBD2. V trimming: 5 bases; J trimming: 3 bases; junction bases outside the gene matches: 2. The CDR3 extends over 14 amino acids. CDR1 is MNHEY and CDR2 is SMNVEV in the germline V gene (reference sequence). The chain's CDR3 is CASSSGRNYNEQFF. The CDR3 bases are TGTGCCAGCAGTAGCGGGAGGAACTACAATGAGCAGTTCTTC.

The chain combines TRBV29-1 with TRBJ1-3; no clear D gene. The CDR3 has 15 amino acids. Germline CDR1 reads SQVTM; CDR2 reads ANQGSEA. Deletions cut 1 base from V and 0 bases from J, with 10 bases between. The CDR3: CSVEAPFSSGNTIYF. CDR3 coding DNA: TGCAGCGTTGAAGCCCCCTTCAGCTCTGGAAACACCATATATTTT.

This clone occurred a few times. The rearrangement uses TRBV7-2 and TRBJ1-1, with no clear D. Looked up from germline, CDR1 is SGHTA and CDR2 is FQGNSA. The CDR3 totals 13 residues. V lost 3 bases, J lost 7 bases, and 12 bases lay in between. The CDR3 sequence: CASSFLAGFEAFF. The CDR3 DNA follows: TGTGCCAGCAGCTTTCTTGCGGGTTTTGAAGCTTTCTTT.

The CDR3 is CASSHKAGQGVTYEQYF. In DNA, the CDR3 is TGCGCCAGCAGCCACAAGGCCGGGCAGGGGGTGACCTACGAGCAGTACTTC. The gene calls are TRBV4-1 and TRBJ2-7; 7 positions match TRBD1. Trimming at V came to 3 bases and at J to 2 bases, leaving 13 bases not matched to a gene. This CDR3 contains 17 residues. Germline CDR1 is MGHRA and CDR2 is YSYEKL.

The chain carries TRBV10-1 and TRBJ1-1; possible D gene TRBD1, 5 bases. The CDR3 runs to 17 residues. V gave up 9 bases and J gave up 5 bases, with 28 bases separating them. CDR1 is WNHNN, CDR2 SYGVQD, per germline (reference sequence). DNA of the CDR3: TGCGCCAGTAGCGATCTCAAGACGGGGGGTGATTGGACTGAAGCTTTCTTT. Translated: CASSDLKTGGDWTEAFF.

This clone was detected ten times or more. V gene TRBV5-6 combines with J gene TRBJ2-7; weak D call: TRBD1 (6 bases). V was clipped by 2 bases and J by 5 bases, with 23 bases between them. The CDR3 spans 17 residues. Germline lookup yields CDR1 SGHDT and CDR2 YYEEEE. The CDR3 nucleotides read TGTGCCAGCAGCTTCCCTTTAGGGGCAGGGGTGAGTGACGAGCAGTACTTC. As protein: CASSFPLGAGVSDEQYF. Complete variable domain (other parts from reference TRBV5-6 and TRBJ2-7): DAGVTQSPTHLIKTRGQQVTLRCSPKSGHDTVSWYQQALGQGPQFIFQYYEEEERQRGNFPDRFSGHQFPNYSSELNVNALLLGDSALYLCASSFPLGAGVSDEQYFGPGTRLTVT.

The chain combines TRBV5-4 with TRBJ2-2, with a tentative D call TRBD1 (6 bases). Germline values: CDR1 SGHNT, CDR2 YYREEE (reference sequence). This CDR3 comprises 20 residues. Trimming removed 1 base at V and 0 bases at J, with 22 bases between. The CDR3 sequence is CASSLLRTVKSSTNTGELFF. CDR3 DNA sequence: TGTGCCAGCAGCTTGCTTAGGACAGTCAAAAGTAGTACGAACACCGGGGAGCTGTTTTTT.

The chain has TRBV7-2 and TRBJ2-7; D is ambiguous. CDR3 length: 11 residues. The V end lost 2 bases, the J end lost 4 bases, and 3 bases lay between the germline ends. Germline V gene data show CDR1 as SGHTA and CDR2 as FQGNSA. Here the CDR3 DNA reads TGTGCCAGCAGCTTATCATACGAGCAGTACTTC. Translating gives CASSLSYEQYF.

The chain uses TRBV10-2 and TRBJ2-7; 11 bases fit TRBD1. Germline V lookup: CDR1 WSHSY, CDR2 SAAADI. The CDR3 consists of 14 residues. Trimming removed 6 bases from V and 4 bases from J; junction bases left unmatched: 5. The CDR3 reads CASRAGQGAYEQYF. The CDR3 DNA follows: TGCGCCAGCAGAGCCGGACAGGGGGCGTACGAGCAGTACTTC.

The rearrangement links TRBV6-5 to TRBJ2-7, with 10 bases matching TRBD1. The J segment lost 3 bases and the V segment lost 4 bases, leaving 6 bases of the junction unmatched. CDR1 and CDR2 (germline): MNHEY, SVGAGI. CDR3 length: 15 amino acids. DNA for the CDR3: TGTGCCAGCAGTTCCGGGACAGGGGCGGTCTACGAGCAGTACTTC. Translating it yields CASSSGTGAVYEQYF.

The chain carries TRBV7-4 and TRBJ1-4; D is unclear. V was trimmed by 5 bases and J by 4 bases, leaving 14 bases between them. The germline gives CDR1 SGHVT, CDR2 SQSDAQ. CDR3 length equals 15 residues. CDR3: CASSRVVENNEKLFF. The CDR3 DNA is TGTGCCAGCAGCCGGGTGGTAGAAAATAATGAAAAACTGTTTTTT. Variable domain in full (rest from reference TRBV7-4 and TRBJ1-4): GAGVSQSPRYKVAKRGRDVALRCDSISGHVTLYWYRQTLGQGSEVLTYSQSDAQRDKSGRPSGRFSAERPERSVSTLKIQRTEQGDSAVYLCASSRVVENNEKLFFGSGTQLSVL.

Concerning this clone itself: This likely comes from a read error, as the CDR3 has no conserved phenylalanine or tryptophan at its end. It is unclear where the CDR3 begins or ends on the DNA, so no DNA is shown, and the CDR3 is as TCRdb lists it. This chain links TRBV6-5 with TRBJ1-3. The CDR3 length equals 11 residues, ends included. Germline V gene sequence: CDR1 MNHEY, CDR2 SVGAGI. The CDR3 protein is CASSSISPTEV.

This clone was counted a single time. The V call is TRBV13, the J call TRBJ1-1; tentatively, D is TRBD1 (6 bases). The CDR3 runs to 14 residues. Trimming took 4 bases from V and 4 from J, leaving 13 bases between them. Germline loops: CDR1 PRHDT, CDR2 FYEKMQ (reference sequence). The chain's CDR3 is CASSYTDSRTEAFF. CDR3 coding DNA: TGTGCCAGCAGCTACACGGACAGCCGCACTGAAGCTTTCTTT. The complete variable domain, with remaining parts taken from reference TRBV13 and TRBJ1-1, reads AAGVIQSPRHLIKEKRETATLKCYPIPRHDTVYWYQQGPGQDPQFLISFYEKMQSDKGSIPDRFSAQQFSDYHSELNMSSLELGDSALYFCASSYTDSRTEAFFGQGTRLTVV.

As for this clone: This same CDR3 is encoded by further DNA sequences in the sample. This CDR3 is CASSPGQGSSYEQYF. CDR3 nucleotides: TGTGCCAGCAGCCCAGGACAGGGTAGCTCCTACGAGCAGTACTTC. The J gene is TRBJ2-7, the V gene TRBV9; 8 nucleotides agree with TRBD1. With 4 bases clipped from V and 0 bases from J, the junction kept 6 bases outside the gene matches. Germline CDR1 and CDR2: SGDLS and YYNGEE. The CDR3 has 15 amino acids.

The chain is built from TRBV10-3 and TRBJ2-1; 12 bases align to TRBD2. Germline V CDR1 and CDR2: ENHRY, SYGVKD. This CDR3 has 15 amino acids. V was pared by 6 bases and J by 5 bases, with 5 bases of the junction left unmatched. The DNA for the CDR3 is TGTGCCATCAGGCCTAGCGGGGGGGACAACAATGAGCAGTTCTTC. It yields the protein CAIRPSGGDNNEQFF.